The 21 T cell receptor beta chains presented below share a single source sample, sequenced in a study of T cells in Graves' hyperthyroidism and ophthalmopathy (dated by TCRdb to about 2019). Library construction relied on multiplex PCR. The reads were generated on an Illumina HiSeq 2000. The TCR beta CDR3 regions were amplified from RNA transcripts. A first-round RT-PCR of the TCR CDR3 used the HTBI primer set with the Qiagen OneStep RT-PCR kit. TCRdb took the public reads, trimmed them with fastp at Q25, ran MiXCR for clone calling and kept in-frame beta chains. Identical CDR3 proteins give one entry, which carries the most common genes and DNA. Here the sample has about 98,000 distinct CDR3 sequences; roughly 40% occur a single time. The top ten constitute roughly 10% of the sample. Sequencing used peripheral blood or thyroid tissue (not recorded which). The receptors were sampled from a woman aged 30 to 39 with Graves' hyperthyroidism.

Concerning this clonotype itself: This likely comes from a read error, as the CDR3 has no conserved phenylalanine or tryptophan at its end. DNA of the CDR3: TGTGCCAGCAGTCCAGCCGCCGTCTCTAGGGGGCATGAAAAACTGTTTTTA. Protein sequence: CASSPAAVSRGHEKLFL. This chain connects TRBV2 to TRBJ1-4, with 7 bases fitting TRBD1. The ends lost 5 bases at V and 6 bases at J; junction bases unmatched: 15. CDR1 is SNHLY and CDR2 is FYNNEI in the germline V gene. CDR3 length: 17 amino acids.

This clonotype was observed many times. The chain employs TRBV4-1 and TRBJ1-2; D remains ambiguous. Trimming took 0 bases from V and 7 from J, leaving 6 bases between them. CDR3 length: 12 amino acids. Germline CDR1 reads MGHRA; CDR2 reads YSYEKL. The CDR3 loop is CASSQDRVGYTF. The CDR3 region has the DNA TGCGCCAGCAGCCAAGATCGGGTTGGCTACACCTTC.

This clonotype was found many times. The chain employs TRBV28 and TRBJ1-2; D not certain. V was clipped by 8 bases and J by 2 bases, with 9 bases between them. Germline assignment: CDR1 MDHEN and CDR2 SYDVKM. The CDR3 is 12 residues long. The CDR3 loop is CASQMRNYGYTF. CDR3 DNA: TGTGCCAGCCAAATGAGAAACTATGGCTACACCTTC.

This clonotype was observed many times. The chain combines TRBV7-6 with TRBJ2-5; possible D gene TRBD2, 7 bases. Trimming pared 5 bases from V and 5 bases from J, leaving 24 bases between. There are 17 residues in the CDR3. Germline CDR1 is SGHVS and CDR2 is FNYEAQ. CDR3 residues: CASSGSLFGGLWETQYF. The DNA for the CDR3 is TGTGCCAGCAGCGGTTCTTTATTCGGGGGGCTATGGGAGACCCAGTACTTC.

The rearrangement links TRBV9 to TRBJ2-2; weak D call: TRBD2 (6 bases). Trimming shortened V by 0 bases and J by 2 bases, and 14 bases separated the two germline ends. The germline CDR1 and CDR2 sequences are SGDLS and YYNGEE. This CDR3 spans 17 amino acids. The CDR3 DNA reads as TGTGCCAGCAGCGTAGGAAGGTGGGAGGCTAACACCGGGGAGCTGTTTTTT. Translating gives CASSVGRWEANTGELFF.

This clonotype was observed many times. The rearrangement joins TRBV7-9 to TRBJ2-5; possible D gene TRBD2, 6 bases. Germline V gives CDR1 SEHNR, CDR2 FQNEAQ (reference sequence). V was pared by 0 bases and J by 5 bases, with 16 bases between. CDR3 size: 16 residues. The CDR3 DNA reads as TGTGCCAGCAGCTTAGCTCGGGGACTCCAAGTGGAGACCCAGTACTTC. It encodes CASSLARGLQVETQYF.

This clonotype was counted between two and nine times. The chain links TRBV12-3 or TRBV12-4 to TRBJ2-3; D is unresolved. The CDR3 is made up of 16 amino acids. The V end lost 5 bases, the J end lost 4 bases, and 19 bases lay between the germline ends. For the CDR3, the DNA is TGTGCCAGCAGTGAAATTTTTAGATTGTTGCCAGATACGCAGTATTTT. This translates into CASSEIFRLLPDTQYF.

This clonotype came up many times. The gene calls are TRBV7-9 and TRBJ2-5, with a weak D call TRBD2 (5 bases). Trimming cost V 1 base and J 7 bases, with 7 bases left between them. Germline V CDR1 and CDR2: SEHNR, FQNEAQ (reference sequence). This CDR3 has 12 amino acids. CDR3 bases: TGTGCCAGCAGCTTAGGGGCGGGGACCCAGTACTTC. Translation gives CASSLGAGTQYF. Complete variable domain (other parts from reference TRBV7-9 and TRBJ2-5): DTGVSQNPRHKITKRGQNVTFRCDPISEHNRLYWYRQTLGQGPEFLTYFQNEAQLEKSRLLSDRFSAERPKGSFSTLEIQRTEQGDSAMYLCASSLGAGTQYFGPGTRLLVL.

Worth noting for this clonotype: No DNA is shown, since the ends of the CDR3 on it are uncertain; the CDR3 is the one TCRdb lists. This chain joins TRBV10-2 and TRBJ1-5. Germline V CDR1 and CDR2: WSHSY, SAAADI. Counting both end residues, the CDR3 totals 20 amino acids. CDR3 loop: CASSFYICNAPEGREQPQHF.

At least ten counts were recorded for this clonotype. The J gene is TRBJ1-2, the V gene TRBV14; D is unresolved. Germline loops: CDR1 SGHDN, CDR2 FVKESK. Trimming removed 4 bases at V and 4 bases at J, with 19 bases between. This CDR3 comprises 16 residues. The CDR3 sequence: CASSLEGSISFYGYTF. CDR3 coding DNA: TGTGCCAGCAGCCTAGAAGGGTCGATTTCTTTCTATGGCTACACCTTC.

Details on this clonotype: The conserved final phenylalanine or tryptophan is absent from the CDR3, which likely points to a read error. The chain is built from TRBV7-4 and TRBJ1-1, with D uncertain. The V and J ends lost 6 bases and 0 bases respectively, with 14 bases between them. CDR1 and CDR2 (germline): SGHVT, SQSDAQ. The length of the CDR3 is 15 residues. The CDR3 is CASRSPAFMNTEAFS. Written as DNA, the CDR3 is TGTGCCAGCAGAAGCCCGGCATTTATGAACACTGAAGCTTTCTCT.

This rearrangement joins TRBV6-6 to TRBJ2-5; D could derive from TRBD1 or TRBD2 (5 bases each). The V gene lost 5 bases and the J gene lost 5 bases, with 15 bases spanning the gap. The germline gives CDR1 MNHNY, CDR2 SVGAGI (reference sequence). The CDR3 spans 14 residues. The CDR3: CASSASGAGETQYF. CDR3 in DNA: TGTGCCAGCAGTGCCTCCGGGGCAGGGGAGACCCAGTACTTC.

The chain couples TRBV7-9 to TRBJ2-3; D is unresolved. The CDR3 has 13 amino acids. Trimming stripped 4 bases from V and 4 bases from J, with 9 bases between. Germline loops: CDR1 SEHNR, CDR2 FQNEAQ (reference sequence). The CDR3 DNA is TGTGCCAGCAGCTCTCCCGGGTCAGATACGCAGTATTTT. It encodes CASSSPGSDTQYF.

Details on this clonotype: The conserved final phenylalanine or tryptophan is absent from the CDR3, which likely points to a read error. CDR3 sequence: CAGSYEETQYL. The DNA of the CDR3 is TGTGCCGGCAGTTATGAAGAGACCCAGTACCTC. The J gene is TRBJ2-5, the V gene TRBV6-5; D gene ambiguous. The CDR3 is 11 residues long. Per the germline V gene, CDR1 is MNHEY and CDR2 is SVGAGI.

A few counts support this clonotype. This sequence joins TRBV10-2 and TRBJ1-1; tentative D call: TRBD1 (5 bases). V was clipped by 0 bases and J by 11 bases, with 16 bases between them. Germline CDR1 and CDR2: WSHSY and SAAADI. This CDR3 comprises 14 residues. DNA for the CDR3: TGCGCCAGCAGTGAGTCGTTGGGGCTGGATGAGGCTTTCTTT. This gives the protein CASSESLGLDEAFF.

The table lists this clonotype with many counts. This chain links TRBV11-2 with TRBJ2-7, with TRBD2 matching over 16 bases. From germline, CDR1 is SGHAT and CDR2 FQNNGV. The V segment lost 0 bases and the J segment 1 base; nucleotides outside the gene matches: 9. The CDR3 sequence is 20 residues long. The CDR3 loop is CASSLDGPGLAGGLSYEQYF. CDR3 nucleotides: TGTGCCAGCAGCTTAGACGGTCCGGGACTAGCGGGAGGGCTGTCCTACGAGCAGTACTTC.

This chain joins TRBV27 and TRBJ1-1; possible D gene TRBD1, 5 bases. Trimming took 0 bases from V and 3 from J, leaving 8 bases between them. The CDR3 runs to 14 residues. Germline V gives CDR1 MNHEY, CDR2 SMNVEV (reference sequence). Written as DNA, the CDR3 is TGTGCCAGCAGTTTATCACCGGGGCACACTGAAGCTTTCTTT. Translation: CASSLSPGHTEAFF.

This clonotype was picked up many times. V usage is TRBV5-5 and J usage is TRBJ1-2; no definite D call. Per germline, CDR1 SGHKS and CDR2 YYEKEE (reference sequence). The V end was cut by 0 bases, the J end by 3 bases, with 6 bases between. The CDR3 length is 13 residues. The CDR3: CASSLARDYGYTF. Here the CDR3 DNA reads TGTGCCAGCAGCTTGGCCCGGGACTATGGCTACACCTTC.

CDR3 loop: CASSYSFLLAGAADTQYF. CDR3 nucleotides: TGTGCCAGCAGTTACTCTTTTCTTCTGGCGGGGGCGGCGGATACGCAGTATTTT. The V and J genes are TRBV7-8 and TRBJ2-3; TRBD2 might be the D (7 bases). Germline CDR1 is SGHVS and CDR2 is FQNEAQ. V dropped 6 bases and J dropped 6 bases, with 28 bases sitting between them. This CDR3 spans 18 amino acids.

This clonotype was observed at least ten times. The chain employs TRBV28 and TRBJ1-2; the match to TRBD1 covers 7 bases. The CDR3 extends over 11 amino acids. CDR1 is MDHEN, CDR2 SYDVKM, per germline. Trimming took 8 bases from V and 7 from J; bases not matched to a gene: 4. This CDR3 reads CASAGGSGYTF. The CDR3 nucleotides are TGTGCCAGCGCAGGGGGGAGTGGCTACACCTTC.

A word on this clonotype: The CDR3 does not close with the conserved phenylalanine or tryptophan, likely indicating a read error. The V gene is TRBV20-1, the J gene TRBJ2-7, with D perhaps matching TRBD1 or TRBD2 (5 bases each). Germline values: CDR1 DFQATT, CDR2 SNEGSKA (reference sequence). Trimming took off 7 bases at V and 5 bases at J, with 24 bases between the two ends. This CDR3 region has 15 residues. The DNA for the CDR3 is TGCAGTGTCGCCCATCCCGGGGATTGGGGCAACGAGCAGTACTAC. This sequence encodes CSVAHPGDWGNEQYY.